This entry lists 8 T cell receptor beta chains sequenced from one sample in a study of shared clonotypes between healthy human individuals. TCRdb keeps only in-frame clones here, not all; method: immunoSEQ multiplex PCR. The sample has some 96,000 clones, about half seen once. The sample taken for sequencing was PBMCs. All receptors come from a woman in her thirties or forties in good health. Some clones in this sample may be carry-over from other donors' samples.

There are many counts of this clone. Other DNA sequences in the sample encode the same CDR3. CDR3 amino acids: CASSPEGTVAGYTF. The CDR3 bases are TGCGCCAGCAGCCCGGAGGGGACAGTTGCTGGCTACACCTTC. J is TRBJ1-2 and V is TRBV5-1; 7 nucleotides agree with TRBD1. V trimming: 4 bases; J trimming: 7 bases; junction bases outside the gene matches: 10. The CDR3 loop spans 14 amino acids. CDR1 and CDR2 from the germline V gene are SGHRS and YFSETQ.

V is TRBV27 and J is TRBJ1-5, with D tentatively TRBD1 (6 bases). Germline V lookup: CDR1 MNHEY, CDR2 SMNVEV (reference sequence). The CDR3 extends over 16 amino acids. V lost 2 bases to trimming and J lost 1 base, with 12 bases between them. The CDR3 is CASSLRGDRSNQPQHF. CDR3 sequence (DNA): TGTGCCAGCAGTTTAAGGGGCGACAGGAGCAATCAGCCCCAGCATTTT.

With regard to this clone: A read error likely explains this, since a far larger clone differs by one base. In DNA form, the CDR3 reads TGCGCCAGCAGCCTAGACAGGGTAAACTATGGCCACACCTTC. This codes for CASSLDRVNYGHTF. This chain uses TRBV4-1 with TRBJ1-2; 7 bases map to TRBD1. The CDR3 sequence is 14 residues long. Germline loops: CDR1 MGHRA, CDR2 YSYEKL.

The sample holds many counts of this clone. The chain is built from TRBV11-3 and TRBJ2-2; TRBD2 matches at 9 bases. The CDR3 consists of 17 residues. After removal of 5 bases from V and 2 bases from J, the junction contained 9 bases not matched to a gene. CDR1 and CDR2 (germline): SGHNT, YENEEA. DNA of the CDR3: TGTGCCAGCAGCCGGCGGGAGGGGTTCGCTAACACCGGGGAGCTGTTTTTT. Its translation is CASSRREGFANTGELFF.

This clone has just one count. At one end the junction does not follow the germline gene, possibly because of a read error. Distinct nucleotide sequences in the sample also encode this CDR3. The J gene is TRBJ1-1, the V gene TRBV6-5; D is unresolved. This CDR3 contains 15 residues. Germline V gene data show CDR1 as MNHEY and CDR2 as SVGAGI. CDR3 nucleotides: TGTGCCAGCAGTTACTCATCCGAGGCGGGCACTGAAGCCTTCTTT. Translating gives CASSYSSEAGTEAFF.

This clone was recorded only once. J is TRBJ2-3 and V is TRBV28; the D call may be TRBD1 or TRBD2 (5 bases each). Trimming shortened V by 7 bases and J by 1 base, and 9 bases separated the two germline ends. CDR1 is MDHEN, CDR2 SYDVKM, per germline. The CDR3 spans 13 residues. The chain's CDR3 is CASNGAGTDTQYF. CDR3 DNA sequence: TGTGCCAGCAACGGGGCCGGCACAGATACGCAGTATTTT.

J is TRBJ2-5 and V is TRBV5-1; possible D gene TRBD1, 6 bases. The end of the DNA fits TRBJ2-7 better, so the J call may be wrong. Germline V gene lookup returns CDR1 SGHRS and CDR2 YFSETQ. CDR3 length: 14 residues. Here the CDR3 reads CASRPDRPTHEQYF. CDR3 bases: TGCGCCAGCAGACCTGACAGGCCTACCCACGAGCAGTACTTC.

V is TRBV18 and J is TRBJ1-1; D is unclear. Germline loops: CDR1 KGHSH, CDR2 LQKENI. CDR3 size: 15 residues. Deletions cut 2 bases from V and 1 base from J, with 11 bases between. CDR3 coding DNA: TGTGCCAGCTCACCAGCGGATGCAGGGAACACTGAAGCTTTCTTT. Residues: CASSPADAGNTEAFF.